This T cell receptor beta chain was observed in a study of blood T cells in healthy people across ages. Through a sample-barcoded 5' primer and a J-beta primer mix, a second PCR was run for about 7 to 12 cycles. TCRdb itself ran the 5' RACE reads through MiXCR, one entry per CDR3 protein. The sample consists of under 1,000,000 distinct CDR3 sequences, about 37% of them appearing once. The CDR3 is made up of 14 amino acids. J lost 2 bases, V lost 5 bases, and 4 bases had no gene match. Each sample provided at least 5 micrograms of extracted total RNA. General study results and limits: It was the long-lived donors that had more naive CD4+ cells and higher diversity than aged donors.

Note on this clonotype: Its target is unknown.

Sequenced input: blood. This chain connects TRBV12-3 or TRBV12-4 to TRBJ2-3; 7 bases align to TRBD2. This clonotype was obtained from a man younger than 35 in good health. The CDR3 coding sequence is TGTGCCAGCAGTATCGGGACTAACACAGATACGCAGTATTTT. It codes for CASSIGTNTDTQYF.